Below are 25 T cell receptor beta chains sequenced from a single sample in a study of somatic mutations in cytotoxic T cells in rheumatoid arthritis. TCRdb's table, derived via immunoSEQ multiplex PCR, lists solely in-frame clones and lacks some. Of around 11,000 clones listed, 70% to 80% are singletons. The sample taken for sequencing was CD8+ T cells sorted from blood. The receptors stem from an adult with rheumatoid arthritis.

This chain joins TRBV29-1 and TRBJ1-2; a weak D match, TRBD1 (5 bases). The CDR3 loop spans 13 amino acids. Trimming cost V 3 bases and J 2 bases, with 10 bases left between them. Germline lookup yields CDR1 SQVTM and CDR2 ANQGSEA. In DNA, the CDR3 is TGCAGCGTTGAGGGGTGGACAAACTATGGCTACACCTTC. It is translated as CSVEGWTNYGYTF.

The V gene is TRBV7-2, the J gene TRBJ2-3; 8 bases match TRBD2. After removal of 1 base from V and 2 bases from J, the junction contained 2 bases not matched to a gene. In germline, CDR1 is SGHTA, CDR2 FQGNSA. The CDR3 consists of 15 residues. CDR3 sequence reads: CASSLVAGPTDTQYF. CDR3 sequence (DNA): TGTGCCAGCAGCTTAGTAGCGGGGCCCACAGATACGCAGTATTTT.

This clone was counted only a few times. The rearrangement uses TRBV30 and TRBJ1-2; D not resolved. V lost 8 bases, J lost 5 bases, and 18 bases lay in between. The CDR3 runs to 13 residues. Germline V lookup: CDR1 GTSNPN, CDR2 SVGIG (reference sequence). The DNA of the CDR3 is TGTGCCCGAAACGGAGTAGAAGGTTATGGCTACACCTTC. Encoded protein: CARNGVEGYGYTF.

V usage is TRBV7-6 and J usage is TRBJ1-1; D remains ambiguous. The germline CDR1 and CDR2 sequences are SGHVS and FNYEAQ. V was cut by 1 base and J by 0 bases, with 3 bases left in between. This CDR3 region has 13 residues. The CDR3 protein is CASSLEVNTEAFF. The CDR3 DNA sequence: TGTGCCAGCAGCTTAGAAGTGAACACTGAAGCTTTCTTT. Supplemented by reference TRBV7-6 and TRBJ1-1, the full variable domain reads GAGVSQSPRYKVTKRGQDVALRCDPISGHVSLYWYRQALGQGPEFLTYFNYEAQQDKSGLPNDRFSAERPEGSISTLTIQRTEQRDSAMYRCASSLEVNTEAFFGQGTRLTVV.

CDR3 DNA sequence: TGCGCCAGCAGCTTTACAGTGGGGCAGCCCCAGCATTTT. This translates into CASSFTVGQPQHF. V is TRBV5-1 and J is TRBJ1-5; D not resolved. The CDR3 spans 13 residues. Trimming pared 2 bases from V and 7 bases from J, leaving 10 bases between. Per germline, CDR1 SGHRS and CDR2 YFSETQ.

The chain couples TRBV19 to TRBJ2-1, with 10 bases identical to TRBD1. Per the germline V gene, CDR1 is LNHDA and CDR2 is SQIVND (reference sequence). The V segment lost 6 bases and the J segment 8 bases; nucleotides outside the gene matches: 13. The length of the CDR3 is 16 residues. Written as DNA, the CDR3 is TGTGCCAGTAGACCCTTCGGACAGGGGGGAAAGGATGAGCAGTTCTTC. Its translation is CASRPFGQGGKDEQFF. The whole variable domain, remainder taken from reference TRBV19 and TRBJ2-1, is DGGITQSPKYLFRKEGQNVTLSCEQNLNHDAMYWYRQDPGQGLRLIYYSQIVNDFQKGDIAEGYSVSREKKESFPLTVTSAQKNPTAFYLCASRPFGQGGKDEQFFGPGTRLTVL.

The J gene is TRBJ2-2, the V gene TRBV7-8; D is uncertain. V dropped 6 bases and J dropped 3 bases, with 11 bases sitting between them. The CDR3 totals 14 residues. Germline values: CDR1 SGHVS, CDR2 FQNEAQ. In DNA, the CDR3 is TGTGCCAGCAGTTCGAAACGTGACACCGGGGAGCTGTTTTTT. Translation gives CASSSKRDTGELFF.

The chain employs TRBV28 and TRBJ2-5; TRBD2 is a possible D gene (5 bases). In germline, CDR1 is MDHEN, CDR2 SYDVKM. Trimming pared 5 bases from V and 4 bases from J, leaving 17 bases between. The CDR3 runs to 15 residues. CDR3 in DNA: TGTGCCAGCAGTCTCTTATTAGCGCGGGCAGAGACCCAGTACTTC. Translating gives CASSLLLARAETQYF.

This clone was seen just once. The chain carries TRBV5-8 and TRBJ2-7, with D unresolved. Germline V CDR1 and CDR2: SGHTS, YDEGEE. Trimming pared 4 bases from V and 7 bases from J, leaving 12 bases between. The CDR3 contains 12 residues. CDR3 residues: CASSLSKVEQYF. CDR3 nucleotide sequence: TGTGCCAGCAGCCTTTCCAAAGTAGAGCAGTACTTC.

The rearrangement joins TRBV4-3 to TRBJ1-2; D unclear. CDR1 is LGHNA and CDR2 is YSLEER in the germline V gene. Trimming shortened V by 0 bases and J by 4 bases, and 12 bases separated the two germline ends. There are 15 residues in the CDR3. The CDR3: CASSQDGENSYGYTF. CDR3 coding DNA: TGCGCCAGCAGCCAAGATGGGGAGAATTCCTATGGCTACACCTTC.

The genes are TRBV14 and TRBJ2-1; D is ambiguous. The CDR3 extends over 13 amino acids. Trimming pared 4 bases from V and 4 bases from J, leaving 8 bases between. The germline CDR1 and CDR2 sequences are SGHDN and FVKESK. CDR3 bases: TGTGCCAGCAGCCTGGTGGGGTACAATGAGCAGTTCTTC. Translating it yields CASSLVGYNEQFF. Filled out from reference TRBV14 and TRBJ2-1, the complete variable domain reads EAGVTQFPSHSVIEKGQTVTLRCDPISGHDNLYWYRRVMGKEIKFLLHFVKESKQDESGMPNNRFLAERTGGTYSTLKVQPAELEDSGVYFCASSLVGYNEQFFGPGTRLTVL.

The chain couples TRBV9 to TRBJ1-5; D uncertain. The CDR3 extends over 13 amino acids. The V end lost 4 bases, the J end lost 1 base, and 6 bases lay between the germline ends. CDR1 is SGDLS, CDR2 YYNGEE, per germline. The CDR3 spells CASSPSSNQPQHF. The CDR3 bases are TGTGCCAGCAGCCCTTCCAGCAATCAGCCCCAGCATTTT.

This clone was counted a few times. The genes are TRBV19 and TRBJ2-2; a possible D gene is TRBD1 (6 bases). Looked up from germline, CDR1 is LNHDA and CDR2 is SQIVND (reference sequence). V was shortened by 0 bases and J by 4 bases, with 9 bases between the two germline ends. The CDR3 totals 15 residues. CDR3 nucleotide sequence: TGTGCCAGTAGTATAGACGGGACAACCACCGGGGAGCTGTTTTTT. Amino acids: CASSIDGTTTGELFF.

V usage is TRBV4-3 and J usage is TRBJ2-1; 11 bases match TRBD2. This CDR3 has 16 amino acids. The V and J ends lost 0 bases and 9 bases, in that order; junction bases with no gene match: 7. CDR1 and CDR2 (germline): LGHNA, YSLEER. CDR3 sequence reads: CASSQDRGLAGGEQFF. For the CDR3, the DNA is TGCGCCAGCAGCCAAGACCGGGGGCTAGCGGGAGGTGAGCAGTTCTTC.

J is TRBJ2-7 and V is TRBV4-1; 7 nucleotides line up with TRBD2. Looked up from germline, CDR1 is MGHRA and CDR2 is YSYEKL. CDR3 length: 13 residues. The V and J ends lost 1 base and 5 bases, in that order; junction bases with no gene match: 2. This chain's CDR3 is CASSQATSDEQYF. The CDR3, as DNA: TGCGCCAGCAGCCAAGCAACTAGCGACGAGCAGTACTTC.

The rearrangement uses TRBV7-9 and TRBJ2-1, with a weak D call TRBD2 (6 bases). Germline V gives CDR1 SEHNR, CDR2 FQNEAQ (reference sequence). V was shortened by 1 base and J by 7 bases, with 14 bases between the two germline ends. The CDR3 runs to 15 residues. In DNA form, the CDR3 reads TGTGCCAGCAGCTTAGGTTTTGGCGGGAAGAATGAGCAGTTCTTC. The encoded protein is CASSLGFGGKNEQFF.

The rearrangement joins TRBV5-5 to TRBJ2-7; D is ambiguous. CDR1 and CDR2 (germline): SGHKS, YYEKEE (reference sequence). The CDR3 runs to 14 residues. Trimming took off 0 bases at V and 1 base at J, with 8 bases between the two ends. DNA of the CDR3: TGTGCCAGCAGCTTGGGAGGCGAGTCCTACGAGCAGTACTTC. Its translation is CASSLGGESYEQYF.

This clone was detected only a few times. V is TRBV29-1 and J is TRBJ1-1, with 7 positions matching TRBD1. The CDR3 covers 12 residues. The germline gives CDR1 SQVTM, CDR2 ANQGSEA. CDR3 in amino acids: CGLTGARGEAFF. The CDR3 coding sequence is TGCGGTTTAACAGGGGCCCGGGGTGAAGCTTTCTTT.

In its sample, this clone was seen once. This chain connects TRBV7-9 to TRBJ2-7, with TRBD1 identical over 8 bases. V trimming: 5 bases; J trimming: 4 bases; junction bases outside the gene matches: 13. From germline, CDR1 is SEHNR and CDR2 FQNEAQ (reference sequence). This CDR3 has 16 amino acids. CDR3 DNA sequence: TGTGCCAGCAGCCCAGCGCCAGGGGGCAAAGTATACGAGCAGTACTTC. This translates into CASSPAPGGKVYEQYF.

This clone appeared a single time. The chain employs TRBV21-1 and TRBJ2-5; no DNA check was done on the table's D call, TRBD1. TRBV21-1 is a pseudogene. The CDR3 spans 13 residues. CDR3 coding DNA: TGTGCCAGGGGACAGCGGCTTCAAGAGACCCAGTACTTC. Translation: CARGQRLQETQYF.

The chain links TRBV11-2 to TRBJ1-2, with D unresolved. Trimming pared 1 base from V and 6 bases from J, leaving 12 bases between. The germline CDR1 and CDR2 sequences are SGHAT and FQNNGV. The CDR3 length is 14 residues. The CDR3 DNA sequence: TGTGCCAGCAGCTTAGCTCCAGAAAGTAATGGCTACACCTTC. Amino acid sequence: CASSLAPESNGYTF.

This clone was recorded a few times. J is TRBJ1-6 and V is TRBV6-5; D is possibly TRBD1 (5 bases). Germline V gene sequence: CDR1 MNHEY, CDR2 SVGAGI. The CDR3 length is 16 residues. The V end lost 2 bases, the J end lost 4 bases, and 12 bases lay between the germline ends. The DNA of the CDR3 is TGTGCCAGCAGTTACGGGGGGGAAGATTATAATTCACCCCTCCACTTT. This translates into CASSYGGEDYNSPLHF.

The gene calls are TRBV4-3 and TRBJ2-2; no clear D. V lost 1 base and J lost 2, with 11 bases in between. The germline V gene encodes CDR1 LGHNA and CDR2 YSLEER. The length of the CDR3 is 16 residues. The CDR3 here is CASSQGSQPNTGELFF. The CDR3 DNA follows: TGCGCCAGCAGCCAAGGGTCCCAGCCAAACACCGGGGAGCTGTTTTTT.

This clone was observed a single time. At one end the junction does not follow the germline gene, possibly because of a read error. Here the CDR3 reads CASSVAGAGEQYF. Written as DNA, the CDR3 is TGTGCCAGCAGCGTAGCGGGAGCGGGGGAGCAGTACTTC. The chain is built from TRBV7-6 and TRBJ2-7, with 9 bases matching TRBD2. Germline assignment: CDR1 SGHVS and CDR2 FNYEAQ. This CDR3 contains 13 residues. Full variable domain (outside the CDR3, taken from reference TRBV7-6 and TRBJ2-7): GAGVSQSPRYKVTKRGQDVALRCDPISGHVSLYWYRQALGQGPEFLTYFNYEAQQDKSGLPNDRFSAERPEGSISTLTIQRTEQRDSAMYRCASSVAGAGEQYFGPGTRLTVT.

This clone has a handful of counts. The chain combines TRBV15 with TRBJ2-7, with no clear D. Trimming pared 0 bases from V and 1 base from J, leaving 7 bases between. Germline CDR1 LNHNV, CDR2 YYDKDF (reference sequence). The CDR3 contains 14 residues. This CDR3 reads CATSREGGSYEQYF. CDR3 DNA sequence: TGTGCCACCAGCAGAGAGGGCGGTTCCTACGAGCAGTACTTC.